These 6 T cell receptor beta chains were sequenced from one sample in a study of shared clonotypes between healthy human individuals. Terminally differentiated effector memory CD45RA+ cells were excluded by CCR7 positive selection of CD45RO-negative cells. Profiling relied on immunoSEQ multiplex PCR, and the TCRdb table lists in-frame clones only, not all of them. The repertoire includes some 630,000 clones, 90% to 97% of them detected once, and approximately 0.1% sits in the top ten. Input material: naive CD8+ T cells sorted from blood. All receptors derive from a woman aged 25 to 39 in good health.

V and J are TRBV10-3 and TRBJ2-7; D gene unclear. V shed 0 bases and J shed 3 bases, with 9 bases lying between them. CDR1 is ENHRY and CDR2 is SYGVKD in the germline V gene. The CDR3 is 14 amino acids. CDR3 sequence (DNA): TGTGCCATCAGTGAGTCGGACGATGTCTACGAGCAGTACTTC. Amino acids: CAISESDDVYEQYF.

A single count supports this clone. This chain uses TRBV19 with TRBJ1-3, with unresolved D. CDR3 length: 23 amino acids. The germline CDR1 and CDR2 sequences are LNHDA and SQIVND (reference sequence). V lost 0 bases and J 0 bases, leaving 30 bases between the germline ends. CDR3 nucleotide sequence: TGTGCCAGTAGTATAGATCCCCTGAGGTCCTGGCCGGCAGCCCAGCACTCTGGAAACACCATATATTTT. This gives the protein CASSIDPLRSWPAAQHSGNTIYF.

This CDR3 is CASSLGGMFHEQYF. The CDR3 DNA follows: TGTGCCAGCAGCTTAGGGGGGATGTTCCACGAGCAGTACTTC. The V call is TRBV7-9, the J call TRBJ2-7, with D perhaps given as TRBD1 or TRBD2 (5 bases each). The V gene's germline CDR1 is SEHNR and CDR2 FQNEAQ (reference sequence). CDR3 length: 14 amino acids. Trimming stripped 1 base from V and 5 bases from J, with 12 bases between.

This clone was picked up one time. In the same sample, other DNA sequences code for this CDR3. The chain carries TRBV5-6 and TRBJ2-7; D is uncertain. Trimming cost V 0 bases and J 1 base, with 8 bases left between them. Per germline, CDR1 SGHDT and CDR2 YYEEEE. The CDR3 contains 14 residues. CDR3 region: CASSLEGASYEQYF. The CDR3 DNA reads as TGTGCCAGCAGCTTGGAGGGCGCGTCCTACGAGCAGTACTTC. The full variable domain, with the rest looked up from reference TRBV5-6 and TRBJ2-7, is DAGVTQSPTHLIKTRGQQVTLRCSPKSGHDTVSWYQQALGQGPQFIFQYYEEEERQRGNFPDRFSGHQFPNYSSELNVNALLLGDSALYLCASSLEGASYEQYFGPGTRLTVT.

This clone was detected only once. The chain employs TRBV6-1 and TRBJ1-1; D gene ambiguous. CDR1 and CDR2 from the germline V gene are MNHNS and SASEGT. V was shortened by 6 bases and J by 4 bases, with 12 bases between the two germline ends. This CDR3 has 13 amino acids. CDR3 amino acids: CASSQQKGTEAFF. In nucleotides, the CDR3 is TGTGCCAGCAGCCAGCAAAAGGGCACTGAAGCTTTCTTT.

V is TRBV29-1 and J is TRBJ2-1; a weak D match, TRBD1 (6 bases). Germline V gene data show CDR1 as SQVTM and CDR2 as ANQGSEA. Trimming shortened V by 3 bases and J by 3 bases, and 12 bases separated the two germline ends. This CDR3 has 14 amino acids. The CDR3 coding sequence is TGCAGCGTTGATTTGGGGGCTGTCTACAATGAGCAGTTCTTC. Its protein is CSVDLGAVYNEQFF.